The next 30 T cell receptor beta chains were all read from a single sample in a study of shared clonotypes between healthy human individuals. Measured with immunoSEQ multiplex PCR; TCRdb has only the in-frame clones, and not every one. The sample comprises roughly 2.6 million clones, about 92% of which are singletons, and about 0.13% rests with the top ten. Sequenced: naive CD4+ T cells sorted from blood. Subset meaning: CD45RA+ positively selected. The receptors shown here come from a man aged 18 to 30 in good health.

V usage is TRBV28 and J usage is TRBJ2-7; a possible D gene is TRBD1 (6 bases). Germline-derived CDR1 and CDR2 are MDHEN and SYDVKM. V shed 2 bases and J shed 2 bases, with 10 bases lying between them. The CDR3 consists of 14 residues. CDR3 bases: TGTGCCAGCAGTTTAAGGGGGAATACCTACGAGCAGTACTTC. Amino acids: CASSLRGNTYEQYF.

The rearrangement links TRBV10-2 to TRBJ2-1, with 11 bases that match TRBD2. The germline CDR1 and CDR2 sequences are WSHSY and SAAADI. After removal of 5 bases from V and 10 bases from J, the junction contained 7 bases not matched to a gene. The CDR3 has 14 amino acids. The CDR3 loop is CASSPSGGQVEQFF. The CDR3 DNA reads as TGCGCCAGCAGTCCTAGCGGGGGGCAGGTAGAGCAGTTCTTC.

V usage is TRBV5-6 and J usage is TRBJ1-5; D is possibly TRBD1 (5 bases). CDR3 length: 16 amino acids. Germline CDR1 SGHDT, CDR2 YYEEEE. Trimming stripped 4 bases from V and 3 bases from J, with 17 bases between. CDR3 in DNA: TGTGCCAGCAGCCCCCGCAGGGACGGCGTCAATCAGCCCCAGCATTTT. It yields the protein CASSPRRDGVNQPQHF.

This sequence joins TRBV7-2 and TRBJ2-3, with 10 bases aligning to TRBD2. The length of the CDR3 is 17 residues. V shed 2 bases and J 2 bases; nucleotides not matched to a gene: 7. CDR1 and CDR2 (germline): SGHTA, FQGNSA. CDR3 nucleotides: TGTGCCAGCAGCTTATCCCTTAGCGGGGGGTTCACAGATACGCAGTATTTT. It encodes CASSLSLSGGFTDTQYF.

The chain links TRBV7-2 to TRBJ1-2; D uncertain. CDR1 and CDR2 from the germline V gene are SGHTA and FQGNSA. V lost 1 base to trimming and J lost 5 bases, with 17 bases between them. CDR3 size: 16 residues. The CDR3 coding sequence is TGTGCCAGCAGCTTAGGCCGGCTAGCACGGTTTTATGGCTACACCTTC. Its protein is CASSLGRLARFYGYTF.

The chain combines TRBV20-1 with TRBJ1-5; tentative D call: TRBD1 (5 bases). From germline, CDR1 is DFQATT and CDR2 SNEGSKA (reference sequence). The V end lost 8 bases, the J end lost 2 bases, and 7 bases lay between the germline ends. CDR3 length equals 11 residues. DNA for the CDR3: TGCAGTACACAGGGCAATCAGCCCCAGCATTTT. Its protein product is CSTQGNQPQHF.

This clone was seen only once. Other DNA sequences in the same sample also yield this CDR3. The chain carries TRBV6-5 and TRBJ2-7; 7 bases map to TRBD1. V shed 2 bases, J shed 0 bases, and the junction held 1 base outside the gene matches. CDR3 length equals 14 residues. Germline V gene lookup returns CDR1 MNHEY and CDR2 SVGAGI. The CDR3: CASSYRGLSYEQYF. The CDR3 DNA is TGTGCCAGCAGTTACAGGGGGCTCTCCTACGAGCAGTACTTC.

V usage is TRBV10-3 and J usage is TRBJ2-2, with 9 nucleotides matching TRBD1. Germline V gives CDR1 ENHRY, CDR2 SYGVKD. The V and J ends lost 11 bases and 7 bases, in that order; junction bases with no gene match: 8. The CDR3 runs to 13 residues. CDR3 in amino acids: CAAGTGFGGELFF. The DNA for the CDR3 is TGTGCCGCCGGGACAGGGTTCGGCGGGGAGCTGTTTTTT.

The chain links TRBV15 to TRBJ2-1; D is possibly TRBD1 (6 bases). The V end was cut by 3 bases, the J end by 0 bases, with 9 bases between. The CDR3 sequence is 15 residues long. The V gene's germline CDR1 is LNHNV and CDR2 YYDKDF (reference sequence). The CDR3 DNA reads TGTGCCACCAGCAGGGAGGACAGCTCCTACAATGAGCAGTTCTTC. Amino acid sequence: CATSREDSSYNEQFF.

Details on this clone: Other DNA sequences within the sample encode an identical CDR3. The chain couples TRBV6-5 to TRBJ1-2, with D possibly matching TRBD1 (5 bases). V was pared by 2 bases and J by 6 bases, with 13 bases between. The CDR3 covers 14 residues. Per germline, CDR1 MNHEY and CDR2 SVGAGI. CDR3 region: CASSYLQGGDGYTF. DNA for the CDR3: TGTGCCAGCAGTTACCTTCAGGGCGGGGATGGCTACACCTTC.

The rearrangement links TRBV7-6 to TRBJ1-3; D gene unclear. This CDR3 is 15 amino acids long. CDR1 is SGHVS and CDR2 is FNYEAQ in the germline V gene. Trimming pared 3 bases from V and 4 bases from J, leaving 13 bases between. CDR3 coding DNA: TGTGCCAGCAGCTTGTGGCAGGTCACCGGAAACACCATATATTTT. This gives the protein CASSLWQVTGNTIYF. Supplemented by reference TRBV7-6 and TRBJ1-3, the full variable domain reads GAGVSQSPRYKVTKRGQDVALRCDPISGHVSLYWYRQALGQGPEFLTYFNYEAQQDKSGLPNDRFSAERPEGSISTLTIQRTEQRDSAMYRCASSLWQVTGNTIYFGEGSWLTVV.

About this clone itself: Other DNA sequences in this sample translate to the same CDR3. This sequence joins TRBV9 and TRBJ2-3; 8 bases align to TRBD1. This CDR3 is 15 amino acids long. The germline CDR1 and CDR2 sequences are SGDLS and YYNGEE. The V gene end was trimmed by 4 bases and the J gene end by 0 bases; junction bases not matched to a gene: 4. CDR3 in DNA: TGTGCCAGCAGCCCTCGGACAGGGAGCACAGATACGCAGTATTTT. It codes for CASSPRTGSTDTQYF.

V usage is TRBV10-3 and J usage is TRBJ2-7; the D gene is possibly TRBD2 (6 bases). The germline V gene has CDR1 ENHRY and CDR2 SYGVKD. The CDR3 is 15 amino acids. V shed 0 bases and J shed 6 bases, with 15 bases lying between them. Here the CDR3 DNA reads TGTGCCATCAGTGAGTCGAGTCAGGGAGGAAGCGAGCAGTACTTC. Amino acids: CAISESSQGGSEQYF.

This clone was counted a single time. The rearrangement uses TRBV6-1 and TRBJ1-4; possibly TRBD1 for D (6 bases). Trimming left V 5 bases short and J 6 bases short, with 16 bases between. The CDR3 loop spans 15 amino acids. Per germline, CDR1 MNHNS and CDR2 SASEGT. In DNA form, the CDR3 reads TGTGCCAGCAGTTCTGGGGGCGCCGGGGATGAAAAACTGTTTTTT. It codes for CASSSGGAGDEKLFF.

The chain combines TRBV19 with TRBJ2-1, with TRBD2 as a possible D gene (7 bases). Germline V gene sequence: CDR1 LNHDA, CDR2 SQIVND (reference sequence). The CDR3 runs to 15 residues. V was cut by 3 bases and J by 5 bases, with 14 bases left in between. CDR3 in amino acids: CASSISAGQDNEQFF. Written as DNA, the CDR3 is TGTGCCAGTAGTATCTCAGCGGGACAAGACAATGAGCAGTTCTTC.

The J gene is TRBJ2-6, the V gene TRBV12-5; D ambiguous. With 5 bases removed from V and 5 bases from J, the gap between germline ends came to 19 bases. Germline CDR1 is LGHNT and CDR2 is FRNRAP. The CDR3 totals 17 residues. The CDR3 sequence is CASGAELNPDWANVLTF. For the CDR3, the DNA is TGTGCTAGTGGTGCGGAGCTCAATCCAGATTGGGCCAACGTCCTGACTTTC. The entire variable domain, with the rest obtained from reference TRBV12-5 and TRBJ2-6, is as follows: DARVTQTPRHKVTEMGQEVTMRCQPILGHNTVFWYRQTMMQGLELLAYFRNRAPLDDSGMPKDRFSAEMPDATLATLKIQPSEPRDSAVYFCASGAELNPDWANVLTFGAGSRLTVL.

Notes on this clone: The same CDR3 is also encoded by other DNA sequences in this sample. V and J are TRBV7-2 and TRBJ1-3; D is unresolved. Trimming removed 4 bases from V and 2 bases from J, with 6 bases in between. This CDR3 has 13 amino acids. Germline V gene lookup returns CDR1 SGHTA and CDR2 FQGNSA. CDR3 sequence (DNA): TGTGCCAGCAGCTCAGGAACTGGAAACACCATATATTTT. Its protein is CASSSGTGNTIYF.

This chain uses TRBV19 with TRBJ2-4, with a tentative D call TRBD2 (5 bases). CDR1 and CDR2 (germline): LNHDA, SQIVND (reference sequence). Trimming stripped 8 bases from V and 5 bases from J, with 13 bases between. This CDR3 has 13 amino acids. CDR3 in amino acids: CASRGSSQNIQYF. CDR3 DNA: TGTGCCAGTCGGGGTTCGTCCCAAAACATTCAGTACTTC.

The rearrangement joins TRBV7-2 to TRBJ2-3, with 14 bases that match TRBD2. The CDR3 consists of 19 residues. The V gene end was trimmed by 5 bases and the J gene end by 6 bases; junction bases not matched to a gene: 16. Germline V gives CDR1 SGHTA, CDR2 FQGNSA. CDR3 residues: CASSPRTSGRLAGSDTQYF. The CDR3 DNA reads as TGTGCCAGCAGCCCCCGGACTAGCGGGAGGTTAGCAGGTTCCGATACGCAGTATTTT.

The chain carries TRBV6-1 and TRBJ1-2, with D possibly TRBD1 on 5 matching bases. Germline V gene sequence: CDR1 MNHNS, CDR2 SASEGT. Trimming shortened V by 8 bases and J by 4 bases, and 14 bases separated the two germline ends. The CDR3 contains 13 residues. CDR3 bases: TGTGCCAGCCGGACGGGGGTAGGCTATGGCTACACCTTC. This sequence encodes CASRTGVGYGYTF.

As to this clone: Different DNA sequences within this sample yield the same CDR3. CDR3 sequence reads: CAISAGGTEAFF. CDR3 DNA sequence: TGTGCCATCAGTGCGGGGGGGACTGAAGCTTTCTTT. The chain combines TRBV10-3 with TRBJ1-1, with D perhaps TRBD1 (5 bases). Germline V gene sequence: CDR1 ENHRY, CDR2 SYGVKD. This CDR3 spans 12 amino acids. V lost 4 bases, J lost 5 bases, and 8 bases lay in between.

The genes are TRBV5-5 and TRBJ1-1; D call uncertain. CDR1 and CDR2 from the germline V gene are SGHKS and YYEKEE (reference sequence). CDR3 length: 16 amino acids. The V gene lost 3 bases and the J gene lost 2 bases, with 17 bases spanning the gap. DNA for the CDR3: TGTGCCAGCAGCTCCGCCCCATTTGCAGGCAACACTGAAGCTTTCTTT. Translating it yields CASSSAPFAGNTEAFF.

V usage is TRBV7-2 and J usage is TRBJ2-1; 7 bases are shared with TRBD2. Germline CDR1 is SGHTA and CDR2 is FQGNSA. V shed 3 bases, J shed 4 bases, and the junction held 3 bases outside the gene matches. The CDR3 runs 14 residues. Here the CDR3 DNA reads TGTGCCAGCAGCTTCTGGCGGGAGTACAATGAGCAGTTCTTC. Residues: CASSFWREYNEQFF.

V gene TRBV27 combines with J gene TRBJ1-5, with 8 bases aligning to TRBD1. CDR3 length: 15 residues. In germline, CDR1 is MNHEY, CDR2 SMNVEV (reference sequence). After removal of 3 bases from V and 10 bases from J, the junction contained 11 bases not matched to a gene. CDR3 in amino acids: CASSLRQGSAIPQHF. The CDR3 nucleotides are TGTGCCAGCAGTTTGCGACAGGGGTCGGCGATACCCCAGCATTTT.

The gene calls are TRBV28 and TRBJ2-3; D tentatively fits TRBD1 or TRBD2 (7 bases each). The CDR3 consists of 15 residues. V dropped 5 bases and J dropped 5 bases, with 17 bases sitting between them. Germline V CDR1 and CDR2: MDHEN, SYDVKM. The CDR3 region has the DNA TGTGCCAGCAGTATACGACAGGGAGGGGGAGATACGCAGTATTTT. Protein: CASSIRQGGGDTQYF.

The chain has TRBV6-5 and TRBJ2-7, with 9 nucleotides matching TRBD1. Trimming removed 6 bases from V and 5 bases from J; junction bases left unmatched: 5. The CDR3 has 13 residues. Germline V gene sequence: CDR1 MNHEY, CDR2 SVGAGI. CDR3 bases: TGTGCCAGCAGAGCGGACAGGGGTAACGAGCAGTACTTC. Encoded protein: CASRADRGNEQYF.

This clone appeared a single time. The chain links TRBV5-8 to TRBJ2-5; the D gene is possibly TRBD1 (7 bases). Looked up from germline, CDR1 is SGHTS and CDR2 is YDEGEE. The CDR3 has 14 residues. Trimming left V 4 bases short and J 4 bases short, with 14 bases between. The CDR3 loop reads CASSPGGQRETQYF. In DNA form, the CDR3 reads TGTGCCAGCAGCCCCGGGGGACAGAGAGAGACCCAGTACTTC.

The V gene is TRBV5-1, the J gene TRBJ2-3; unclear D gene. The CDR3 contains 14 residues. The V gene's germline CDR1 is SGHRS and CDR2 YFSETQ. V lost 0 bases to trimming and J lost 1 base, with 6 bases between them. The chain's CDR3 is CASSLEAGTDTQYF. The CDR3, as DNA: TGCGCCAGCAGCTTGGAGGCAGGCACAGATACGCAGTATTTT.

CDR3 nucleotide sequence: TGTGCCAGCCGTCTTGCGGGAGTTTCTGGAGAGACCCAGTACTTC. Its protein product is CASRLAGVSGETQYF. V usage is TRBV2 and J usage is TRBJ2-5, with 7 nucleotides matching TRBD2. The CDR3 length is 15 residues. Germline CDR1 SNHLY, CDR2 FYNNEI. After removal of 8 bases from V and 4 bases from J, the junction contained 13 bases not matched to a gene.

The J gene is TRBJ2-1, the V gene TRBV7-2, with 9 bases identical to TRBD2. Germline values: CDR1 SGHTA, CDR2 FQGNSA. The CDR3 loop spans 17 amino acids. The trim removed 2 bases at V and 0 bases at J, leaving 5 bases unmatched. The CDR3 bases are TGTGCCAGCAGCTTAAAGGGTAGCGGGAGCTCCTACAATGAGCAGTTCTTC. It yields the protein CASSLKGSGSSYNEQFF. The full variable domain, its missing parts supplied by reference TRBV7-2 and TRBJ2-1, is GAGVSQSPSNKVTEKGKDVELRCDPISGHTALYWYRQSLGQGLEFLIYFQGNSAPDKSGLPSDRFSAERTGGSVSTLTIQRTQQEDSAVYLCASSLKGSGSSYNEQFFGPGTRLTVL.